A selection of T cell receptor beta chains follows, all from one sample in a study of blood T cells in healthy people across ages. TCRdb reanalysed the 5' RACE reads using MiXCR and keeps one entry per CDR3 protein. Among 600,000 or so distinct CDR3 sequences listed, under 30% were seen once. Sample: blood. Receptors originate from a woman of 80 years or more in good health. Each CDR3 is given with its conserved first and last residue. The order of the fields is clone size, D gene, V gene, J gene, CDR3 DNA, CDR3 protein. D genes are given only for firm matches. The size of a clone is reported for some rows only, either as once, few or many, or as a class for expanded clones.

size: many
D: TRBD2
V: TRBV12-3/TRBV12-4
J: TRBJ2-5
DNA: TGTGCCAGCAGTTCGCTAGCGGTGGGGGAGACCCAGTACTTC
CDR3: CASSSLAVGETQYF

size: once
D: -
V: TRBV5-6
J: TRBJ1-1
DNA: TGTGCCAGCAACTCGAGATCTAACACTGAAGCTTTCTTT
CDR3: CASNSRSNTEAFF

size: -
D: -
V: TRBV7-2
J: TRBJ2-2
DNA: TGTGCCAGCAGCCAGACTAGGTCTACCGGGGAGCGGTTTTTT
CDR3: CASSQTRSTGERFF

size: -
D: -
V: TRBV12-3/TRBV12-4
J: TRBJ1-6
DNA: TGTGCCAGCAGGGTGGGCAGGGTTAATTCACCCCTCCACTTT
CDR3: CASRVGRVNSPLHF

size: many
D: -
V: TRBV6-6
J: TRBJ2-3
DNA: TGTGCCAGCAGTCGGTTTCGCACAGATACGCAGTATTTT
CDR3: CASSRFRTDTQYF

size: many
D: TRBD2
V: TRBV4-1
J: TRBJ2-7
DNA: TGCGCCAGCAGCCGGAACCTCGGGGGGGCCTACGAGCAGTACTTC
CDR3: CASSRNLGGAYEQYF

size: -
D: -
V: TRBV18
J: TRBJ1-1
DNA: TGTGCCAGCTCAGTGGGGCGGTCTGAAGCTTTCTTT
CDR3: CASSVGRSEAFF

size: -
D: -
V: TRBV6-2/TRBV6-3
J: TRBJ2-2
DNA: TGTGCCAGCAGTTACTCGGGTTGGCGAAACACCGGGGAGCTGTTTTTT
CDR3: CASSYSGWRNTGELFF

size: -
D: -
V: TRBV30
J: TRBJ2-7
DNA: TGTGCCTGGAGTCTGACCCGGTCTGACGAGCAGTACTTC
CDR3: CAWSLTRSDEQYF

size: -
D: -
V: TRBV3-1
J: TRBJ2-7
DNA: TGTGCCAGCAGCCAAGTTCAAGGCTTCGAGCAGTACTTC
CDR3: CASSQVQGFEQYF

size: few
D: TRBD2
V: TRBV7-9
J: TRBJ2-3
DNA: TGTGCCAGCAGCTTACTAGCGGGGCCTGATACGCAGTATTTT
CDR3: CASSLLAGPDTQYF

size: -
D: TRBD1
V: TRBV20-1
J: TRBJ1-3
DNA: TGCAGTGCTCTTGACAGGGCTGGAAACACCATATATTTT
CDR3: CSALDRAGNTIYF

size: many
D: -
V: TRBV20-1
J: TRBJ1-2
DNA: TGCAGTGCCAGCGGAAGGGGGAGTGCTAACTATGGCTACACCTTC
CDR3: CSASGRGSANYGYTF

size: few
D: -
V: TRBV9
J: TRBJ1-1
DNA: TGTGCCAGCAGCGTAGAGGCAGGCCTGAACACTGAAGCTTTCTTT
CDR3: CASSVEAGLNTEAFF

size: many
D: TRBD2
V: TRBV6-1
J: TRBJ2-7
DNA: TGTGCCAGCAGTGAGGCTAGCGGGGGTTACGAGCAGTACTTC
CDR3: CASSEASGGYEQYF

size: -
D: TRBD2
V: TRBV7-2
J: TRBJ2-4
DNA: TGTGCCAGCAGTTTGGTTGAGGGAGGGGAGCAGTACTTC
CDR3: CASSLVEGGEQYF

size: few
D: -
V: TRBV6-1
J: TRBJ1-1
DNA: TGTGCCAGCAGTCCCCAGGGGTCCACTGAAGCTTTCTTT
CDR3: CASSPQGSTEAFF